The 17 T cell receptor beta chains presented below share a single source sample, sequenced in a study of CD8 T cells in ankylosing spondylitis. The study's findings and limits: Blood from ankylosing spondylitis patients appeared to carry a characteristic roughly 8-variant TCR beta motif.

Their antigen targets remain unknown. A single record per CDR3 protein comes from TCRdb applying MiXCR to the 5' RACE reads. The data show some 200,000 distinct CDR3 sequences, with about 7% seen just once and 12% to 15% held by the top ten. What was sequenced was blood, either unsorted or a sorted T cell fraction (not recorded which). The receptors were sampled from a male donor with ankylosing spondylitis.

J is TRBJ1-5 and V is TRBV12-3 or TRBV12-4; 8 bases match TRBD1. The CDR3 runs to 15 residues. V shed 1 base and J 6 bases; nucleotides not matched to a gene: 5. DNA of the CDR3: TGTGCCAGCAGTTTAGGTAGGCAGGGGGCTCAGCCCCAGCATTTT. It is translated as CASSLGRQGAQPQHF.

This clonotype was seen ten or more times. The V gene is TRBV9, the J gene TRBJ2-1; TRBD2 agrees at 9 bases. This CDR3 comprises 15 residues. The V and J ends lost 3 bases and 9 bases, in that order; junction bases with no gene match: 10. CDR1 is SGDLS and CDR2 is YYNGEE in the germline V gene. The CDR3 region is CASSAAPGLAPEQFF. DNA for the CDR3: TGTGCCAGCAGCGCAGCCCCGGGACTAGCTCCTGAGCAGTTCTTC. The full variable domain, rest sourced from reference TRBV9 and TRBJ2-1, is DSGVTQTPKHLITATGQRVTLRCSPRSGDLSVYWYQQSLDQGLQFLIQYYNGEERAKGNILERFSAQQFPDLHSELNLSSLELGDSALYFCASSAAPGLAPEQFFGPGTRLTVL.

This clonotype showed up many times. In nucleotides, the CDR3 is TGTGCCAGCAGCGAGAGGGGCGGGGAGCTGTTTTTT. Amino acid sequence: CASSERGGELFF. The chain uses TRBV7-9 and TRBJ2-2; the D gene could be TRBD1 or TRBD2 (5 bases each). Trimming cost V 5 bases and J 7 bases, with 8 bases left between them. This CDR3 is built from 12 residues. The germline V gene has CDR1 SEHNR and CDR2 FQNEAQ (reference sequence).

This clonotype occurred many times. The CDR3 bases are TGTGCCAGCAGGGGTAGCGGGGGTCTCTACGAGCAGTACTTC. It encodes CASRGSGGLYEQYF. This chain connects TRBV12-3 or TRBV12-4 to TRBJ2-7, with 9 bases that match TRBD2. Trimming cost V 6 bases and J 3 bases; bases outside gene matches: 6. The CDR3 runs 14 residues.

This chain uses TRBV12-3 or TRBV12-4 with TRBJ1-1; the D is unclear. This CDR3 has 12 residues. V dropped 2 bases and J dropped 3 bases, with 4 bases sitting between them. The CDR3 spells CASSLFYTEAFF. Written as DNA, the CDR3 is TGTGCCAGCAGTTTATTCTACACTGAAGCTTTCTTT.

V and J are TRBV20-1 and TRBJ2-1, with no clear D. Between the trimmed V and J ends, which lost 0 bases and 1 base, there was a span of 13 bases. The CDR3 is made up of 16 amino acids. Per the germline V gene, CDR1 is DFQATT and CDR2 is SNEGSKA (reference sequence). The CDR3 is CSARDRLSASYNEQFF. CDR3 DNA: TGCAGTGCTAGAGATAGGCTGAGCGCGTCCTACAATGAGCAGTTCTTC.

This clonotype was picked up many times. The chain couples TRBV27 to TRBJ1-2; no clear D gene. Trimming removed 6 bases from V and 2 bases from J, with 13 bases in between. CDR3 length: 14 amino acids. Germline V gives CDR1 MNHEY, CDR2 SMNVEV (reference sequence). CDR3 protein: CASSQQRLNYGYTF. The CDR3 nucleotides read TGTGCCAGCAGCCAACAGAGGCTAAACTATGGCTACACCTTC.

This clonotype has a count of ten or more. This chain links TRBV7-9 with TRBJ2-2; no definite D call. The length of the CDR3 is 16 residues. Germline V lookup: CDR1 SEHNR, CDR2 FQNEAQ (reference sequence). With 1 base removed from V and 5 bases from J, the gap between germline ends came to 14 bases. For the CDR3, the DNA is TGTGCCAGCAGCTTAGAGATCAGAAGCGATACCGGGGAGCTGTTTTTT. It specifies CASSLEIRSDTGELFF.

This clonotype was recorded at least ten times. CDR3 loop: CASSLAGEGTDTQYF. The DNA for the CDR3 is TGTGCCAGCAGCTTGGCAGGGGAGGGCACAGATACGCAGTATTTT. V gene TRBV7-3 combines with J gene TRBJ2-3; D may correspond to TRBD1 or TRBD2 (6 bases each). Germline loops: CDR1 SGHTA, CDR2 FQGTGA. V was cut by 3 bases and J by 1 base, with 11 bases left in between. The CDR3 extends over 15 amino acids.

This clonotype occurred a few times. The rearrangement uses TRBV5-6 and TRBJ2-1, with D tentatively TRBD2 (5 bases). This CDR3 comprises 17 residues. V lost 0 bases to trimming and J lost 0 bases, with 13 bases between them. CDR1 is SGHDT and CDR2 is YYEEEE in the germline V gene. CDR3 DNA: TGTGCCAGCAGCTTGGCCTGGGCGGGTGGCTCCTACAATGAGCAGTTCTTC. Residues: CASSLAWAGGSYNEQFF. Complete variable domain (other parts from reference TRBV5-6 and TRBJ2-1): DAGVTQSPTHLIKTRGQQVTLRCSPKSGHDTVSWYQQALGQGPQFIFQYYEEEERQRGNFPDRFSGHQFPNYSSELNVNALLLGDSALYLCASSLAWAGGSYNEQFFGPGTRLTVL.

This clonotype was counted many times. This sequence joins TRBV4-1 and TRBJ1-6; D is ambiguous. Per germline, CDR1 MGHRA and CDR2 YSYEKL. The CDR3 contains 15 residues. Trimming removed 7 bases at V and 7 bases at J, with 17 bases between. CDR3 region: CASTEVPLSNSPLHF. CDR3 DNA sequence: TGCGCCAGCACCGAGGTCCCTCTGAGCAATTCACCCCTCCACTTT.

This clonotype was seen a few times. The chain carries TRBV27 and TRBJ1-5, with D unresolved. Trimming stripped 6 bases from V and 3 bases from J, with 12 bases between. Germline lookup yields CDR1 MNHEY and CDR2 SMNVEV (reference sequence). This CDR3 has 14 amino acids. CDR3: CASRNRAPNQPQHF. The CDR3 coding sequence is TGTGCCAGCAGGAACCGGGCCCCCAATCAGCCCCAGCATTTT.

This clonotype has ten or more counts. The V call is TRBV6-5, the J call TRBJ1-6, with D unresolved. V was pared by 0 bases and J by 7 bases, with 10 bases between. Germline CDR1 is MNHEY and CDR2 is SVGAGI. CDR3 length: 15 amino acids. The CDR3 spells CASSYSTEQNSPLHF. As DNA, the CDR3 is TGTGCCAGCAGTTACTCGACGGAGCAGAATTCACCCCTCCACTTT.

The chain links TRBV11-3 to TRBJ2-1; 10 bases fit TRBD1. The V and J ends lost 3 bases and 4 bases, in that order; junction bases with no gene match: 3. CDR3 size: 15 residues. The germline CDR1 and CDR2 sequences are SGHNT and YENEEA. The DNA for the CDR3 is TGTGCCAGCAGCTTTCCGGGACAGGGGTACAATGAGCAGTTCTTC. Translation gives CASSFPGQGYNEQFF. The variable domain in full, completed from reference TRBV11-3 and TRBJ2-1, reads EAGVVQSPRYKIIEKKQPVAFWCNPISGHNTLYWYLQNLGQGPELLIRYENEEAVDDSQLPKDRFSAERLKGVDSTLKIQPAELGDSAVYLCASSFPGQGYNEQFFGPGTRLTVL.

The sample holds a few counts of this clonotype. This chain uses TRBV20-1 with TRBJ2-3; tentatively, D is TRBD2 (6 bases). CDR1 and CDR2 (germline): DFQATT, SNEGSKA (reference sequence). V was shortened by 6 bases and J by 2 bases, with 18 bases between the two germline ends. The CDR3 consists of 15 residues. CDR3 sequence: CSAPSRETITDTQYF. CDR3 sequence (DNA): TGCAGTGCCCCATCCCGGGAGACTATCACAGATACGCAGTATTTT.

In its sample, this clonotype was seen many times. The rearrangement uses TRBV3-1 and TRBJ1-4, with D possibly TRBD1 on 5 matching bases. V was shortened by 4 bases and J by 6 bases, with 9 bases between the two germline ends. Germline V gene lookup returns CDR1 LGHDT and CDR2 YNNKEL (reference sequence). The CDR3 is 13 residues long. The CDR3 nucleotides read TGTGCCAGCAGCCGCAGGGACCATGAAAAACTGTTTTTT. It codes for CASSRRDHEKLFF.

This clonotype was detected many times. V is TRBV11-2 and J is TRBJ2-1; TRBD2 agrees at 14 bases. CDR1 and CDR2 (germline): SGHAT, FQNNGV. The CDR3 length is 17 residues. With 5 bases clipped from V and 6 bases from J, the junction kept 9 bases outside the gene matches. Here the CDR3 DNA reads TGTGCCAGCAGCCTGCGGACTAGCGGGGGGTTACGCAATGAGCAGTTCTTC. It is translated as CASSLRTSGGLRNEQFF. Full variable domain (missing parts from reference TRBV11-2 and TRBJ2-1): EAGVAQSPRYKIIEKRQSVAFWCNPISGHATLYWYQQILGQGPKLLIQFQNNGVVDDSQLPKDRFSAERLKGVDSTLKIQPAKLEDSAVYLCASSLRTSGGLRNEQFFGPGTRLTVL.